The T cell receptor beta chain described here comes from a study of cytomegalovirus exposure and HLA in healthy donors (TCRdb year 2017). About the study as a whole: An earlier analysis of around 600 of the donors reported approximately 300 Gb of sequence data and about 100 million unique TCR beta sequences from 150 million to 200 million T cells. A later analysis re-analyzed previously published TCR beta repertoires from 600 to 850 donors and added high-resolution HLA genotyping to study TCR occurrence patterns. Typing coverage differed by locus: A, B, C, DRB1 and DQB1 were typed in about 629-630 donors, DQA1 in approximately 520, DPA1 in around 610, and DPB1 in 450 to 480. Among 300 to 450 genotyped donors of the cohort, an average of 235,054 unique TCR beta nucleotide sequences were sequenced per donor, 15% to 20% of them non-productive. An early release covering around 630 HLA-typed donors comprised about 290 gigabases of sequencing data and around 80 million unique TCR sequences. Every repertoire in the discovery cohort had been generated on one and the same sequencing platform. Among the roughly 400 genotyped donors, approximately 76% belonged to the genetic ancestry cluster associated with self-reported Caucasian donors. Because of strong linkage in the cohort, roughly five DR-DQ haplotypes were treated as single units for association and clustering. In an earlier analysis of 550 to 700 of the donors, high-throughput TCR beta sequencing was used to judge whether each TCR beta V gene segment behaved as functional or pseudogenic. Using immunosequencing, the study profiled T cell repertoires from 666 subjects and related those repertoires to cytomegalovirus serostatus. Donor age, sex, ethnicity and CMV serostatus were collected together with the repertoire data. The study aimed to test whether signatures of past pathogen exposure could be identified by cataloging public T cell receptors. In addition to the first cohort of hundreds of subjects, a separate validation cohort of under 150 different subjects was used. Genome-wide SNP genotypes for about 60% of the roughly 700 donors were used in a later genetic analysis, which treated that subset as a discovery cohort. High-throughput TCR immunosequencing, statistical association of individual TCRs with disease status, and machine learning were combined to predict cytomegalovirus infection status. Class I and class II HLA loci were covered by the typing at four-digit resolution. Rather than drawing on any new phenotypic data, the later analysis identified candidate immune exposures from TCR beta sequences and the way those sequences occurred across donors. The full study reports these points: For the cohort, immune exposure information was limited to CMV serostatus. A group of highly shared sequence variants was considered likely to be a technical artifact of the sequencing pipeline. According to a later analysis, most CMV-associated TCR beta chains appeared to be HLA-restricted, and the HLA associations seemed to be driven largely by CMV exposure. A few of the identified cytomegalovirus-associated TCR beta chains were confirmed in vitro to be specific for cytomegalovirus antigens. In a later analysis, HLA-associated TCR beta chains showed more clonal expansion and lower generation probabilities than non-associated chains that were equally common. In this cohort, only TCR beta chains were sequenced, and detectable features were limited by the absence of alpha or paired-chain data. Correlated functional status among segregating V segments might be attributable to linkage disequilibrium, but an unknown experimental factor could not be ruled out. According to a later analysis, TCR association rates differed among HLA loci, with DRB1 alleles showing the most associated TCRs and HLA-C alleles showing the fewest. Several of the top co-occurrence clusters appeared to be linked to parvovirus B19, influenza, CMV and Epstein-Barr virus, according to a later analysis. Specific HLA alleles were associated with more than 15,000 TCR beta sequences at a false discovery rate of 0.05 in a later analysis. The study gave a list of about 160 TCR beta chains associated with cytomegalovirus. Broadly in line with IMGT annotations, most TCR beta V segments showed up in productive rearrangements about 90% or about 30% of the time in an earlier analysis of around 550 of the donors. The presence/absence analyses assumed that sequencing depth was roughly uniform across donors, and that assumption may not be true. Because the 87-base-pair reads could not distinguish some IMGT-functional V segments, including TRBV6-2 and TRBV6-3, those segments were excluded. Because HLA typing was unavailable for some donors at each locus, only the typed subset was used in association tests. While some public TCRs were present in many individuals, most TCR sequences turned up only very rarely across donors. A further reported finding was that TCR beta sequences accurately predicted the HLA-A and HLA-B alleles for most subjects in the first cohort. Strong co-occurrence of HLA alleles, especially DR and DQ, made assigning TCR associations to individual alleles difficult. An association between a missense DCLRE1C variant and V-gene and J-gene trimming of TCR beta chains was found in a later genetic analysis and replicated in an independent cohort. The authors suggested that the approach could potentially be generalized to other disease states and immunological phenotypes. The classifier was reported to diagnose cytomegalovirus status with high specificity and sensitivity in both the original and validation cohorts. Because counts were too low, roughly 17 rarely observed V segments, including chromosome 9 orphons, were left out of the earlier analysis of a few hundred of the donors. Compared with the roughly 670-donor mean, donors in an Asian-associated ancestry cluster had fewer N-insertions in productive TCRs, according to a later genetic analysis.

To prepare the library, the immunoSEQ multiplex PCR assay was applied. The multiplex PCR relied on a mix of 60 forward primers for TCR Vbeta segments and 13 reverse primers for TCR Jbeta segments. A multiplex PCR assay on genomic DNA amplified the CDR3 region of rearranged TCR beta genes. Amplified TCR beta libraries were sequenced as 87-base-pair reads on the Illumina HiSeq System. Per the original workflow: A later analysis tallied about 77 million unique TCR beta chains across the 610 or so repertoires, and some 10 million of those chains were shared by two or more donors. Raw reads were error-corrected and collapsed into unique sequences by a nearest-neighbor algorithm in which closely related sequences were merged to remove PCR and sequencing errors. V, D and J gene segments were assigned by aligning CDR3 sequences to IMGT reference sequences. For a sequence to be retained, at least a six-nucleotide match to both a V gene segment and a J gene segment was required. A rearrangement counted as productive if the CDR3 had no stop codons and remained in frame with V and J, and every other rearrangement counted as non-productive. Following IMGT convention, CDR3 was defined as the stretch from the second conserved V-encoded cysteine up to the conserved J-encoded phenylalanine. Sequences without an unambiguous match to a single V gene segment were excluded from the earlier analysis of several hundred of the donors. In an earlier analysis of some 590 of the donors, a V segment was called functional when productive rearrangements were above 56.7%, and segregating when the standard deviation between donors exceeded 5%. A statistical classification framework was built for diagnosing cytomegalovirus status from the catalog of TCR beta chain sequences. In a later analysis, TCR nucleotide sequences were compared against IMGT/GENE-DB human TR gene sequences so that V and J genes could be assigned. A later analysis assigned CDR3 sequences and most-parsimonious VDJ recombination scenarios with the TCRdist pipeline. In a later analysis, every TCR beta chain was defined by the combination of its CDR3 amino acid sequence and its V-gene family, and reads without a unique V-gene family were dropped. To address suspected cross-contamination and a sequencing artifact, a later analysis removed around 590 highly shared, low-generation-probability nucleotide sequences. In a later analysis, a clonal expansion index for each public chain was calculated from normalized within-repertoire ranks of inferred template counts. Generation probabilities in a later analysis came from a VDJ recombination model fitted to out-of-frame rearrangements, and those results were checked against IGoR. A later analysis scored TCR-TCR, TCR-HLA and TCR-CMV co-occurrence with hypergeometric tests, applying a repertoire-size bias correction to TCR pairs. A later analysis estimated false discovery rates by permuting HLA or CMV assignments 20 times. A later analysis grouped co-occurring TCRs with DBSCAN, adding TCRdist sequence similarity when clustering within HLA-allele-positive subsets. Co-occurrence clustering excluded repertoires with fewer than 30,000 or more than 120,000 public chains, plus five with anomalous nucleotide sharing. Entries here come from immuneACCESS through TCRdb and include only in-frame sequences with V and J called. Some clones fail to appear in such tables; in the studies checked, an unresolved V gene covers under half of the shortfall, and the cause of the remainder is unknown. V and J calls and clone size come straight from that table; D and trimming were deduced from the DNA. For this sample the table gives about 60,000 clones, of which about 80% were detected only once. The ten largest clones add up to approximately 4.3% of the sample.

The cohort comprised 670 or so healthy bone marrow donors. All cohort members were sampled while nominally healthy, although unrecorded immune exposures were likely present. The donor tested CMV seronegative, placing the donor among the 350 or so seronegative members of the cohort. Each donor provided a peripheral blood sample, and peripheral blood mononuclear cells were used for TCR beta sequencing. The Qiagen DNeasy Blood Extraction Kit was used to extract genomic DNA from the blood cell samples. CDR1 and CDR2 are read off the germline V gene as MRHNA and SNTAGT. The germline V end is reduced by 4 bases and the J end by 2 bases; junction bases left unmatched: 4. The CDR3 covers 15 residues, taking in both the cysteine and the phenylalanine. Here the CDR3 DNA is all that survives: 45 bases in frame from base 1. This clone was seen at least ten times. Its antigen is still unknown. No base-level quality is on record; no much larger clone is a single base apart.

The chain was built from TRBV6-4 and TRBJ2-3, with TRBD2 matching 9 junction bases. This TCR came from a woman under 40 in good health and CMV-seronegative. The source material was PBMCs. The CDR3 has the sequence CASSGTSELTDTQYF. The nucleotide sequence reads TGTGCCAGCAGTGGGACTAGCGAACTCACAGATACGCAGTATTTT.